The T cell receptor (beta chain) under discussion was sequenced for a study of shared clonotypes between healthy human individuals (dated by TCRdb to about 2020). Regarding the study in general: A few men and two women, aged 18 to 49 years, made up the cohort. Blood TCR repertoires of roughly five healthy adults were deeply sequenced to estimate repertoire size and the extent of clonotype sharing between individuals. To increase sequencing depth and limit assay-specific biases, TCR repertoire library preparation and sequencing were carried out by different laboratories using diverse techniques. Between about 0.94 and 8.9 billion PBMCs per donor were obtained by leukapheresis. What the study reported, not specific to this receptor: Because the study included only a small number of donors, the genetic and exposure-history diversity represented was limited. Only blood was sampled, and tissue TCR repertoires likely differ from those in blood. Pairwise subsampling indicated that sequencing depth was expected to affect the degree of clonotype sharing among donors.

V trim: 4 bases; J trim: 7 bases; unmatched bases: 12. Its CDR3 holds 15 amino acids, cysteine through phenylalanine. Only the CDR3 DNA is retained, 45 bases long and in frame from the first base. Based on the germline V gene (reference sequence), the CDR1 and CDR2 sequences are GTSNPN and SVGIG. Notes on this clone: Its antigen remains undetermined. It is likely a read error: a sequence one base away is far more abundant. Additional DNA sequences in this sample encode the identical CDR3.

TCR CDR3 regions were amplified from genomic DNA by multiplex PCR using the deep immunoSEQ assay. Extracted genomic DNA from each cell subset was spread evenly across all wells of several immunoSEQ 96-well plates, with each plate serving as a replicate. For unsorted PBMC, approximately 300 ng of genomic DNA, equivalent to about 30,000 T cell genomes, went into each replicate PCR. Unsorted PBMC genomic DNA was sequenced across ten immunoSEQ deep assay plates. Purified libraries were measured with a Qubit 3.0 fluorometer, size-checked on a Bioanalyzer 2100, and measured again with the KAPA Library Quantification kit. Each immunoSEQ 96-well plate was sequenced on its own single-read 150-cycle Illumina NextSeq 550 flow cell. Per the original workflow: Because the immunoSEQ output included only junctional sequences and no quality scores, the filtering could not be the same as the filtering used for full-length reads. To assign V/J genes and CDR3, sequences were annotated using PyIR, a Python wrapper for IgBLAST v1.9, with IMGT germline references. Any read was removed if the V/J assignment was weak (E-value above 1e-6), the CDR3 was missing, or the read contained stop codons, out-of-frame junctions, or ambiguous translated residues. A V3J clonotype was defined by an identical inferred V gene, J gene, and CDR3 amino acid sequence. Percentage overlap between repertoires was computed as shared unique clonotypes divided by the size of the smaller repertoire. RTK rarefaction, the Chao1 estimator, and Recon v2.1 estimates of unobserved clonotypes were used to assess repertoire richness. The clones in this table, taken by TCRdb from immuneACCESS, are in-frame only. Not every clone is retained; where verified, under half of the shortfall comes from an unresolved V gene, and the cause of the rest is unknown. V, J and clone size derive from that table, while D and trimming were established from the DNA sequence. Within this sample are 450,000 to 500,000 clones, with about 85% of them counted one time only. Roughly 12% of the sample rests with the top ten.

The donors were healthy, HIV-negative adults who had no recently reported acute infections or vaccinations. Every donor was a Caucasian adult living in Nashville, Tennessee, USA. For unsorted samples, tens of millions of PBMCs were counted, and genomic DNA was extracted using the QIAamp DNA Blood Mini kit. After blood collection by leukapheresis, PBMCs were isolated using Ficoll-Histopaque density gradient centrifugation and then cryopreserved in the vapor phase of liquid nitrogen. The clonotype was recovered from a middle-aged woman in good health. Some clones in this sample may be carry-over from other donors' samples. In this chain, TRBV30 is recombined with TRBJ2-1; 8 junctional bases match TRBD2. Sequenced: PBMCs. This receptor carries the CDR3 CAWKDPGLDGNEQFF. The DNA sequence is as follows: TGTGCCTGGAAAGACCCGGGACTAGATGGGAATGAGCAGTTCTTC.